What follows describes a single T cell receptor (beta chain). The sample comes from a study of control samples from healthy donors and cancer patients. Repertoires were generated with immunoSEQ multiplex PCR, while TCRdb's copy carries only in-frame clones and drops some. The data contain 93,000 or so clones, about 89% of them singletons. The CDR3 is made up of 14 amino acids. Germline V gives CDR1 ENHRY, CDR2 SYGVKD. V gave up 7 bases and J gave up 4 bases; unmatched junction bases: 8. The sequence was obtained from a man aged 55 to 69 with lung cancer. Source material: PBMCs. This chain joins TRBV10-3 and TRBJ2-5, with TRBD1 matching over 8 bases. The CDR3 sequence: CAIKLDRVPETQYF. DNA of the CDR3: TGTGCCATCAAACTGGACAGGGTACCAGAGACCCAGTACTTC.